This T cell receptor beta chain was identified during a study of OX40 agonist ivuxolimab in advanced cancers. Background for the entire study: Ivuxolimab was an agonistic, fully human IgG2 monoclonal antibody directed against OX40 (CD134), a costimulatory receptor. Intravenous ivuxolimab was administered to patients every 2 weeks at six dose levels: 0.01, 0.1, 0.3, 1.5, 3 and 10 mg/kg. Among the 50 to 55 dose-escalation patients, around 20 had hepatocellular carcinoma, 15 or so melanoma, 9 renal cell carcinoma and 9 head and neck cancer. In the dose-escalation cohort, 65% to 90% of patients were male, and the mean age was around 60 years, with a range of about 23 to 85. Patients were allowed to have had prior anti-PD-1, anti-PD-L1 or anti-CTLA-4 therapy, and around 41% of the dose-escalation patients had previously received checkpoint inhibitors. Three dose-escalation patients achieved partial responses, one with hepatocellular carcinoma and two with cutaneous melanoma. Peripheral TCRbeta sequencing aimed to test whether ivuxolimab altered TCR sequence diversity and caused clonal T-cell expansion. The paper covers the monotherapy dose-escalation part of the phase I ivuxolimab trial, which included N of about 50 patients.

Patients with autoimmune disease history or receiving systemic immunosuppression were excluded from the trial. Peripheral blood for TCR sequencing was drawn from every dose cohort at baseline, at cycle 4 day 1 and at cycle 7 day 1. Samples were obtained from an open-label, multicenter, first-in-human phase I dose-escalation trial of ivuxolimab. The trial enrolled adults with locally advanced or metastatic head and neck squamous cell, hepatocellular, melanoma or renal cell carcinoma. Before TCR sequencing, CD4+ and CD8+ T cells were separately sorted from peripheral blood. The CDR3 goes from the cysteine to the phenylalanine over 15 residues. The CDR3 DNA has 45 bases and is translated from base 1. The germline V gene (reference sequence) yields LNHDA for CDR1 and SQIVND for CDR2. For this chain, trimming is 4 bases at the V end and 0 bases at the J end, and the number of junction bases without a gene match is 6.

Genomic DNA was isolated from the sorted cells so that the TCRbeta CDR3 region could be sequenced. The immunoSEQ Assay was used for sequencing of TCRbeta CDR3 regions. The source is immuneACCESS, and TCRdb retained only in-frame sequences with V and J called. Part of the clones is not carried over; for the studies checked, unresolved V genes explain less than half of this, and the remainder is unexplained. For this sample there are tens of thousands of clones; approximately 90% appear just once. The ten largest clones add up to approximately 1.1% of the sample. Details on this clone: The antigen it binds to is not known. No quality values exist for individual bases; no much larger clone is one base distant.

Points the paper makes about the study in general: Low levels of normalized T-cell clonal expansion were also seen in some patients who did not respond. In partial responders in the 0.1-3.0 mg/kg groups, normalized peripheral clonal expansion was found to be among the lowest, especially among CD8+ T cells. At doses from 0.1 to 3.0 mg/kg, clonal expansion was seen in both CD4+ and CD8+ blood T cells between baseline and week 6. After ivuxolimab, expanded clones were on average more numerous among CD8+ T cells than among CD4+ T cells. Which antigens the clonally expanded peripheral T cells were specific for was not determined.

The rearrangement joined TRBV19 to TRBJ2-7; 7 nucleotides in the junction match TRBD2. The sequence was obtained from an adult with an advanced solid tumor such as melanoma, head and neck, liver or kidney cancer. Specimen: CD4+ or CD8+ T cells sorted from blood, collected in a trial of the OX40 agonist ivuxolimab. The CDR3 amino acid sequence is: CASSNRLADSYEQYF. The nucleotide sequence reads TGTGCCAGTAGTAACCGACTAGCCGACTCCTACGAGCAGTACTTC.